These 5 T cell receptor beta chains share one sample of origin, sequenced in a study of blood T cell repertoires in COVID-19 (TCRdb year 2020). The library was obtained by the immunoSEQ multiplex PCR assay. Sourced from immuneACCESS, this table was stored by TCRdb with only in-frame sequences that have V and J called. A share of the clones is absent; for the studies checked, an unresolved V gene accounts for under half, and the remainder has no known explanation. This sample gives 190,000 or so clones in total; about four fifths of them show up just once. Of the sample, over 6.5% falls within the top ten clones. Source material: PBMCs or T cells enriched from blood (not recorded which). Source of these receptors: a man aged 40-50 years who had recovered from COVID-19.

The chain uses TRBV6-5 and TRBJ1-4; TRBD1 matches 7 bases. CDR1 and CDR2 from the germline V gene are MNHEY and SVGAGI. The length of the CDR3 is 14 residues. Losses at the gene ends were 2 bases for V and 7 bases for J; bases not matched to a gene: 4. In nucleotides, the CDR3 is TGTGCCAGCAGTTACAGGGGGCCGAGTGAAAAACTGTTTTTT. Its protein is CASSYRGPSEKLFF.

The V gene is TRBV7-9, the J gene TRBJ1-2; D is unresolved. Trimming took 7 bases from V and 0 from J, leaving 9 bases between them. CDR1 and CDR2 from the germline V gene are SEHNR and FQNEAQ (reference sequence). There are 13 residues in the CDR3. This CDR3 reads CASNLEPNYGYTF. For the CDR3, the DNA is TGTGCCAGCAACCTTGAGCCTAACTATGGCTACACCTTC.

The CDR3 coding sequence is TGTGCCAGCAGCTTAGACCCTACCGGGACAGACGTCGATACGCAGTATTTT. Its translation: CASSLDPTGTDVDTQYF. The chain uses TRBV11-3 and TRBJ2-3, with 7 nucleotides matching TRBD1. V lost 0 bases, J lost 6 bases, and 12 bases stayed unmatched. This CDR3 has 17 amino acids. The germline V gene encodes CDR1 SGHNT and CDR2 YENEEA.

The CDR3 is CASSLDIQLEQYF. In DNA, the CDR3 is TGTGCCAGCAGCTTAGATATACAGCTTGAGCAGTACTTC. The chain is built from TRBV7-9 and TRBJ2-7; D call uncertain. V was clipped by 1 base and J by 7 bases, with 11 bases between them. Per the germline V gene, CDR1 is SEHNR and CDR2 is FQNEAQ (reference sequence). This CDR3 is 13 amino acids long.

The chain carries TRBV24-1 and TRBJ2-3; the D gene is possibly TRBD2 (6 bases). CDR1 and CDR2 from the germline V gene are KGHDR and SFDVKD. V was shortened by 3 bases and J by 5 bases, with 8 bases between the two germline ends. There are 13 residues in the CDR3. CDR3 bases: TGTGCCACCAGTGATCCGCGGGGAGATACGCAGTATTTT. This translates into CATSDPRGDTQYF.